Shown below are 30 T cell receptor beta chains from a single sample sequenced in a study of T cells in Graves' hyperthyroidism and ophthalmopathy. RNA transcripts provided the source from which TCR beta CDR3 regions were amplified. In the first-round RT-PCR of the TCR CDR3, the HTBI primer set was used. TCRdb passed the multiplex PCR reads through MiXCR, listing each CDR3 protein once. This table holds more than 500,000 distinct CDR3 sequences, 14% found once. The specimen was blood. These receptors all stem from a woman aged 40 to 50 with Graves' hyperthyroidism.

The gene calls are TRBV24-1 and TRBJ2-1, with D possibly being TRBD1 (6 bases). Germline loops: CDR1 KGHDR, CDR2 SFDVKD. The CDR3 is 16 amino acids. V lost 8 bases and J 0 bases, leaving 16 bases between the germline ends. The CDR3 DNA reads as TGTGCCACCATGCGAGACAGGAGTAGCTCCTACAATGAGCAGTTCTTC. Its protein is CATMRDRSSSYNEQFF.

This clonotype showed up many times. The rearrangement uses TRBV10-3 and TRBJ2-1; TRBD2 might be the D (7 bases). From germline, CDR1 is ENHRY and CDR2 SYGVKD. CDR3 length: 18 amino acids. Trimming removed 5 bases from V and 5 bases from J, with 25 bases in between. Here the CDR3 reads CAISPEQGGGSKDNEQFF. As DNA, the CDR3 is TGTGCCATCAGTCCCGAACAGGGAGGCGGGAGTAAGGACAATGAGCAGTTCTTC.

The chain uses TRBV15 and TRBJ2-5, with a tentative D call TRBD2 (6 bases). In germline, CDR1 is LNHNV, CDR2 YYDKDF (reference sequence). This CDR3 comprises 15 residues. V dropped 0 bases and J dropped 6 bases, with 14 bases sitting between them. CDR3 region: CATSRDRVSGQTQYF. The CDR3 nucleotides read TGTGCCACCAGCAGAGATCGGGTTAGCGGCCAGACCCAGTACTTC. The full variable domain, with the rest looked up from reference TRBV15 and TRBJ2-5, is DAMVIQNPRYQVTQFGKPVTLSCSQTLNHNVMYWYQQKSSQAPKLLFHYYDKDFNNEADTPDNFQSRRPNTSFCFLDIRSPGLGDTAMYLCATSRDRVSGQTQYFGPGTRLLVL.

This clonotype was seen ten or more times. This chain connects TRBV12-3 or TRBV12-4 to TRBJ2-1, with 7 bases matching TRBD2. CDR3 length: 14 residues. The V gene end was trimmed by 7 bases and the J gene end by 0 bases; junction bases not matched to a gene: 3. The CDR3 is CASKPSGSYNEQFF. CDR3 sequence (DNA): TGTGCCAGCAAACCTAGCGGCTCCTACAATGAGCAGTTCTTC.

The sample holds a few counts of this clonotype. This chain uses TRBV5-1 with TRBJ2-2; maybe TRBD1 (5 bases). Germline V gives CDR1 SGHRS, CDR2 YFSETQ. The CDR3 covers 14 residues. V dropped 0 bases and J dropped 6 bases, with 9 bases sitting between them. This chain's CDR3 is CASSLDLGAGELFF. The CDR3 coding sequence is TGCGCCAGCAGCTTGGACCTAGGGGCCGGGGAGCTGTTTTTT.

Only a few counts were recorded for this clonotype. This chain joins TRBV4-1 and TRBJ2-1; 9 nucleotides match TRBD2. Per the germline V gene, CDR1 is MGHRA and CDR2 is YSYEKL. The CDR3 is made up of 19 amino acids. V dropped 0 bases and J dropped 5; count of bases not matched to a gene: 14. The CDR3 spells CASSQEGFRGGRADNEQFF. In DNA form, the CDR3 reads TGCGCCAGCAGCCAAGAAGGGTTCCGGGGCGGGAGGGCCGACAATGAGCAGTTCTTC.

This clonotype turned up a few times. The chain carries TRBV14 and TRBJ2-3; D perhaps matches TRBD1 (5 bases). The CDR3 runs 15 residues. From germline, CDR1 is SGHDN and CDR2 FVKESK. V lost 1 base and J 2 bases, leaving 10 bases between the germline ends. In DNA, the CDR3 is TGTGCCAGCAGCCAAGTAGGACATTCCACAGATACGCAGTATTTT. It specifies CASSQVGHSTDTQYF.

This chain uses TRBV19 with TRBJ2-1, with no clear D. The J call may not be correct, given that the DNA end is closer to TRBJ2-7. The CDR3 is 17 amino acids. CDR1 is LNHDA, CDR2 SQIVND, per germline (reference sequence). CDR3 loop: CASSISTPPHRNNEQYF. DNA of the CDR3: TGTGCCAGTAGTATATCGACACCACCTCACCGGAACAATGAGCAGTACTTC.

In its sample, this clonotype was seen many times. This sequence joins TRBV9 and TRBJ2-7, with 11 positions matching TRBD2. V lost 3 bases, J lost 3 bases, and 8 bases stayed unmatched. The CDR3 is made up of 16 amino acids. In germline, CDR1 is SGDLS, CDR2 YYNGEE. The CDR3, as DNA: TGTGCCAGCAGCGCCGGAGGGGGGACTAGCGGCTACGAGCAGTACTTC. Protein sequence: CASSAGGGTSGYEQYF.

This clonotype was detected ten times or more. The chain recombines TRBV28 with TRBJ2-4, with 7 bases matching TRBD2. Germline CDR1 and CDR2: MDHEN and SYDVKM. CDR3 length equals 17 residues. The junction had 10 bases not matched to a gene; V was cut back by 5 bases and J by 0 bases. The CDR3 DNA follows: TGTGCCAGCAGTCCCCGCACGACTAGCTTAGCCAAAAACATTCAGTACTTC. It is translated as CASSPRTTSLAKNIQYF.

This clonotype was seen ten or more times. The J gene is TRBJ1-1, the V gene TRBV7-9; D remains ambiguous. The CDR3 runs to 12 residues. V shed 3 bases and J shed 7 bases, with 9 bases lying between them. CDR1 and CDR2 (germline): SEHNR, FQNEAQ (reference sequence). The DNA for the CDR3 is TGTGCCAGCAGCTTCGAGCAGCGTGAAGCTTTCTTT. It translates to CASSFEQREAFF.

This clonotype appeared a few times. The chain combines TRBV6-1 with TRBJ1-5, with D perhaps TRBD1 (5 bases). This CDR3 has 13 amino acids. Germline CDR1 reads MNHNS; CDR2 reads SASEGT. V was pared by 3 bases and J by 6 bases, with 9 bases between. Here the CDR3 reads CASSETGGQPQHF. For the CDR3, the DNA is TGTGCCAGCAGTGAGACGGGGGGTCAGCCCCAGCATTTT.

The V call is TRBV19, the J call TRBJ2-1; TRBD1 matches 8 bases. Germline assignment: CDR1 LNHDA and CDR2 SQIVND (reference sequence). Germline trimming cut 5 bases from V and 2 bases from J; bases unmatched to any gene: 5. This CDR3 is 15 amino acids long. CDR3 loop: CASSADRGTYNEQFF. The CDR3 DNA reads TGTGCCAGTAGTGCTGACAGGGGCACCTACAATGAGCAGTTCTTC.

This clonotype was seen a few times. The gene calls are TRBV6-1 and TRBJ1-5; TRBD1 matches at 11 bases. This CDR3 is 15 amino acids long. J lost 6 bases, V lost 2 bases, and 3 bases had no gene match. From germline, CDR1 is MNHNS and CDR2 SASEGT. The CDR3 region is CASSERDRGSQPQHF. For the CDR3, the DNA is TGTGCCAGCAGTGAAAGGGACAGGGGGAGTCAGCCCCAGCATTTT.

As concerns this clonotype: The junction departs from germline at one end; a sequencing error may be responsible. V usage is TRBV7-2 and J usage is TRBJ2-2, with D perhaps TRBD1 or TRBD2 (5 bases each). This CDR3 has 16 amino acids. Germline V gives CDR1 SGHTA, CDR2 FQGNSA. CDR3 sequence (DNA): TGCGCCAGCAGGCCCGCCGGGGACCAGGGCACCGGGGAGCTGTTTTTT. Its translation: CASRPAGDQGTGELFF.

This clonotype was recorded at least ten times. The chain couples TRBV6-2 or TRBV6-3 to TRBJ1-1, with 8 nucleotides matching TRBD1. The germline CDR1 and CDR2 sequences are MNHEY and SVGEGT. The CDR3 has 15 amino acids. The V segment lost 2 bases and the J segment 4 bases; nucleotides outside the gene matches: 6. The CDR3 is CASSYPQGAGTEAFF. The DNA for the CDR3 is TGTGCCAGCAGTTACCCGCAGGGGGCTGGCACTGAAGCTTTCTTT.

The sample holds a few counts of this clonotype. The CDR3 spells CASSEKRGASGELFF. CDR3 nucleotides: TGTGCCAGCAGTGAAAAGCGGGGAGCCTCCGGGGAGCTGTTTTTT. V is TRBV6-1 and J is TRBJ2-2, with 7 bases matching TRBD2. In germline, CDR1 is MNHNS, CDR2 SASEGT. J was trimmed by 6 bases and V by 2 bases; bases with no gene match: 6. The CDR3 has 15 amino acids.

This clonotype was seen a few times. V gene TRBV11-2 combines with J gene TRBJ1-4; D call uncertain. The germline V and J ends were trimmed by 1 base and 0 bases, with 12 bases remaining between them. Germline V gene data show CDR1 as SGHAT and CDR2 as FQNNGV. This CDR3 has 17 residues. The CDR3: CASSLVGRSATNEKLFF. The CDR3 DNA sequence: TGTGCCAGCAGCTTAGTTGGCAGGAGTGCAACTAATGAAAAACTGTTTTTT.

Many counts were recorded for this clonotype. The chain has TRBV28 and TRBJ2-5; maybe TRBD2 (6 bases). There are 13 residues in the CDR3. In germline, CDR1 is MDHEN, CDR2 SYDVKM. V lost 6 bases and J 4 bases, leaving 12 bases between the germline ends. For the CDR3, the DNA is TGTGCCAGCAGCCACCGGGGGAGAGAGACCCAGTACTTC. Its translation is CASSHRGRETQYF.

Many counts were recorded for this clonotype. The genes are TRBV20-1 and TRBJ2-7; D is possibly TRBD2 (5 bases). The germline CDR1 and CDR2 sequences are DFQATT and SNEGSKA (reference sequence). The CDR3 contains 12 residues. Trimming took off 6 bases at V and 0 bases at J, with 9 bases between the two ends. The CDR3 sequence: CSALGSSYEQYF. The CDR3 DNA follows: TGCAGTGCGCTGGGGAGCTCCTACGAGCAGTACTTC.

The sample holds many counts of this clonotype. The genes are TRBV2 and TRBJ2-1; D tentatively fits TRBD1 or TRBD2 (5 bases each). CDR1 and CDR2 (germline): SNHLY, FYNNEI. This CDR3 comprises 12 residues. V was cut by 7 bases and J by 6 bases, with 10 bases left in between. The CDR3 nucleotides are TGTGCCAGCACCAGGGCGGGCAATGAGCAGTTCTTC. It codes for CASTRAGNEQFF.

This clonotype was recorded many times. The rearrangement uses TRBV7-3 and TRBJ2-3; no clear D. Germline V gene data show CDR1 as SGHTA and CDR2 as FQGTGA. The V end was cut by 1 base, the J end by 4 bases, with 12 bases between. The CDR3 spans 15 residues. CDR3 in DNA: TGTGCCAGCAGCTTAAATCCAGGTTCCGCAGATACGCAGTATTTT. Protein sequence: CASSLNPGSADTQYF.

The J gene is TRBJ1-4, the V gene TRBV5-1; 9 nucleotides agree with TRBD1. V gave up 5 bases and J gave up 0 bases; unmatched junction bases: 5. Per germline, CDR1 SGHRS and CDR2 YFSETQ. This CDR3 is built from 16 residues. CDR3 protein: CASRDGTGSTNEKLFF. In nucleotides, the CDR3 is TGCGCCAGCAGAGACGGGACAGGGTCAACTAATGAAAAACTGTTTTTT.

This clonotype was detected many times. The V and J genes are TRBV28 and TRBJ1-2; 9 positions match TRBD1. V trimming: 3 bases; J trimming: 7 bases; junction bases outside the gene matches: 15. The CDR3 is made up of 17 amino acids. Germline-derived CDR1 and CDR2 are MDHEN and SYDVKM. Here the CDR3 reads CASSFAGQGSRLSGYTF. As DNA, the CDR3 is TGTGCCAGCAGTTTCGCGGGACAGGGTTCACGGCTAAGTGGCTACACCTTC.

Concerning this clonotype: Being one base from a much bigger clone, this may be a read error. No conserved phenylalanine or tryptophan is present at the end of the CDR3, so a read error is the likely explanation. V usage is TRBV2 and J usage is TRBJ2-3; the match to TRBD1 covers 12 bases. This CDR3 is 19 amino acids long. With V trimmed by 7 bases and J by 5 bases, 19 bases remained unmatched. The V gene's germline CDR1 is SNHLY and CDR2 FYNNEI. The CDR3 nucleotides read TGTGCCAGCACCGAGAGGGGACAGGGGGCTTTATTTTTCGGAGATACGCAGTATTCT. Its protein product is CASTERGQGALFFGDTQYS.

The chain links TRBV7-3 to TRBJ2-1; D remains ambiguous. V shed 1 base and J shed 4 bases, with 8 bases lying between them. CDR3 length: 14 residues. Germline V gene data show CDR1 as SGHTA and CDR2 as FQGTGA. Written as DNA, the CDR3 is TGTGCCAGCAGCTTAATACCGGAATACAATGAGCAGTTCTTC. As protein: CASSLIPEYNEQFF.

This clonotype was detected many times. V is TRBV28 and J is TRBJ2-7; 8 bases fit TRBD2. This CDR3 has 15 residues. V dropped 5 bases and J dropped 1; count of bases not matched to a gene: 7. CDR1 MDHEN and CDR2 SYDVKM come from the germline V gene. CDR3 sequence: CASSLPGGLSYEQYF. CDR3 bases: TGTGCCAGCAGTCTGCCGGGGGGGCTTTCCTACGAGCAGTACTTC.

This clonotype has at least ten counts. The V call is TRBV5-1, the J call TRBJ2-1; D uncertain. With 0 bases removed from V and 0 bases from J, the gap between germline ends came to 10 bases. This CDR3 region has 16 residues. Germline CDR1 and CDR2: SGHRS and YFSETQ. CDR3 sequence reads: CASSLEPESSYNEQFF. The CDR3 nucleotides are TGCGCCAGCAGCTTGGAGCCGGAGAGCTCCTACAATGAGCAGTTCTTC.

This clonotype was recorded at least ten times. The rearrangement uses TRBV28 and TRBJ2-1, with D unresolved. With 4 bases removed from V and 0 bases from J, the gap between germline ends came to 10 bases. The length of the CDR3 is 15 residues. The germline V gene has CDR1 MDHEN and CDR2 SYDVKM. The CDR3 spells CASSSRDRSYNEQFF. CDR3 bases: TGTGCCAGCAGTTCCAGAGATCGCTCCTACAATGAGCAGTTCTTC.

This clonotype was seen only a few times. DNA of the CDR3: TGTGCCAGCAGCAGGACTAGCGGGAGAACGGGCGGGGAGCTGTTTTTT. It specifies CASSRTSGRTGGELFF. The chain joins TRBV5-4 to TRBJ2-2; 13 bases are shared with TRBD2. Germline V gene data show CDR1 as SGHNT and CDR2 as YYREEE (reference sequence). The CDR3 covers 16 residues. Losses at the gene ends were 4 bases for V and 7 bases for J; bases not matched to a gene: 7.